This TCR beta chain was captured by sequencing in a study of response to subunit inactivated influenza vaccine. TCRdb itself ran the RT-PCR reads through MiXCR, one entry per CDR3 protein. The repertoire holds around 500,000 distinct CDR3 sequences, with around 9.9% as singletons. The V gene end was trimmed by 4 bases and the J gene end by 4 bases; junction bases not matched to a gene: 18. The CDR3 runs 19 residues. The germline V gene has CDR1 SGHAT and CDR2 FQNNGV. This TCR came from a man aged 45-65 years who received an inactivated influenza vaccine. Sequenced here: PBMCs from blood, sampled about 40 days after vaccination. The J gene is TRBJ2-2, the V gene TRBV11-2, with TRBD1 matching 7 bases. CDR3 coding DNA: TGTGCCAGCAGCTCGAGGTCAATAGGACAGGCCGAACTCACCGGGGAGCTGTTTTTT. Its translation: CASSSRSIGQAELTGELFF.